These 4 T cell receptor beta chains came from one sample sequenced in a study of neurological immune-mediated disorders. TCRdb analysed the 5' RACE reads with MiXCR anew, one entry per CDR3 protein. The table records fewer than 20,000 distinct CDR3 sequences, approximately 26% of them present only once. Sequenced: PBMCs. These receptors were collected from a man over 45 with HTLV-1-associated myelopathy (HAM/TSP).

This clonotype was found many times. The V and J genes are TRBV4-1 and TRBJ1-1; 7 bases fit TRBD1. Germline values: CDR1 MGHRA, CDR2 YSYEKL. V was pared by 3 bases and J by 11 bases, with 18 bases of the junction left unmatched. The CDR3 is made up of 16 amino acids. The CDR3 DNA sequence: TGCGCCAGCAGCCACCTTCGCGGGGAGGGGGCGATTCGGGCTTTCTTT. Protein product: CASSHLRGEGAIRAFF.

This clonotype came up a few times. The V gene is TRBV7-2, the J gene TRBJ2-5, with TRBD2 identical over 13 bases. This CDR3 region has 16 residues. V lost 5 bases to trimming and J lost 5 bases; unmatched junction nucleotides: 8. Germline loops: CDR1 SGHTA, CDR2 FQGNSA. The CDR3 region has the DNA TGTGCCAGCAGCCTAACTAGCGGGGGGGCGGGGGAGACCCAGTACTTC. Amino acids: CASSLTSGGAGETQYF.

This clonotype occurred many times. The chain's CDR3 is CASSERADYGYTF. The CDR3 bases are TGTGCCAGCAGTGAGAGGGCCGACTATGGCTACACCTTC. The chain uses TRBV2 and TRBJ1-2, with unresolved D. Germline CDR1 is SNHLY and CDR2 is FYNNEI. This CDR3 comprises 13 residues. V shed 3 bases and J shed 3 bases, with 8 bases lying between them.

There are a few counts of this clonotype. The chain combines TRBV9 with TRBJ2-1; D is ambiguous. The CDR3 is 14 residues long. V was cut by 0 bases and J by 8 bases, with 12 bases left in between. Germline V gene sequence: CDR1 SGDLS, CDR2 YYNGEE. The chain's CDR3 is CASSVGPAGDEQFF. The DNA of the CDR3 is TGTGCCAGCAGCGTAGGTCCAGCCGGTGATGAGCAGTTCTTC.